Below are 25 T cell receptor beta chains sequenced from a single sample in a study of PD-1 blockade in classical Hodgkin lymphoma. The repertoire was sequenced with immunoSEQ multiplex PCR; TCRdb's copy has only in-frame clones and lacks some. The data hold around 22,000 clones, with just under 80% observed a single time. All patients experienced relapse after autologous stem cell transplantation, and brentuximab vedotin exposure was variable. This specimen was peripheral blood mononuclear cells (PBMCs), taken before the second cycle of nivolumab. These receptor sequences come from a human donor with classical Hodgkin lymphoma.

V gene TRBV6-5 combines with J gene TRBJ1-2; maybe TRBD1 (5 bases). The CDR3 totals 12 residues. The V gene lost 1 base and the J gene lost 8 bases, with 8 bases spanning the gap. From germline, CDR1 is MNHEY and CDR2 SVGAGI. Written as DNA, the CDR3 is TGTGCCAGCAGTTACTATCGGGACGGCTACACCTTC. It is translated as CASSYYRDGYTF.

In this sample, this clone turned up once. The chain links TRBV29-1 to TRBJ1-1; 7 bases are a match to TRBD1. Trimming took 5 bases from V and 0 from J; bases not matched to a gene: 6. CDR1 and CDR2 (germline): SQVTM, ANQGSEA. This CDR3 has 14 residues. In DNA form, the CDR3 reads TGCAGCGTTTCTACCGGGACAGTGAACACTGAAGCTTTCTTT. Its protein is CSVSTGTVNTEAFF.

This clone was observed a few times. The CDR3 DNA reads as TGTGCCTGGAGTGGCTCTGGGGCCAACGTCCTGACTTTC. Translating it yields CAWSGSGANVLTF. The chain employs TRBV30 and TRBJ2-6; D remains ambiguous. Germline CDR1 GTSNPN, CDR2 SVGIG (reference sequence). V lost 1 base, J lost 0 bases, and 1 base lay in between. The CDR3 sequence is 13 residues long. The full variable domain, in which reference TRBV30 and TRBJ2-6 provide the parts outside the CDR3, is SQTIHQWPATLVQPVGSPLSLECTVEGTSNPNLYWYRQAAGRGLQLLFYSVGIGQISSEVPQNLSASRPQDRQFILSSKKLLLSDSGFYLCAWSGSGANVLTFGAGSRLTVL.

The chain couples TRBV15 to TRBJ1-2; TRBD1 agrees at 8 bases. CDR3 length: 20 residues. V lost 6 bases to trimming and J lost 2 bases; unmatched junction nucleotides: 23. Germline V gene lookup returns CDR1 LNHNV and CDR2 YYDKDF (reference sequence). This CDR3 reads CATSISGWGNRGVLNYGYTF. The CDR3 nucleotides read TGTGCCACCAGTATAAGTGGATGGGGAAACAGGGGGGTCCTCAACTATGGCTACACCTTC.

The chain is built from TRBV11-1 and TRBJ2-2; the match to TRBD2 covers 8 bases. The junction had 9 bases not matched to a gene; V was cut back by 6 bases and J by 6 bases. The CDR3 runs 15 residues. In germline, CDR1 is SGHAT, CDR2 FQDESV (reference sequence). Here the CDR3 reads CASSPGTRSSGELFF. The CDR3 DNA follows: TGTGCCAGCAGTCCCGGGACTAGGAGTTCCGGGGAGCTGTTTTTT.

This chain joins TRBV30 and TRBJ2-5; TRBD2 agrees at 10 bases. The ends lost 5 bases at V and 3 bases at J; junction bases unmatched: 9. The germline V gene has CDR1 GTSNPN and CDR2 SVGIG (reference sequence). This CDR3 comprises 15 residues. The chain's CDR3 is CAWRPGLAGEETQYF. The CDR3 DNA reads TGTGCCTGGCGGCCCGGTCTAGCGGGAGAAGAGACCCAGTACTTC.

This clone appeared a few times. The J gene is TRBJ1-2, the V gene TRBV5-4; 9 bases are a match to TRBD1. V lost 0 bases to trimming and J lost 7 bases; unmatched junction nucleotides: 7. Germline V gene data show CDR1 as SGHNT and CDR2 as YYREEE (reference sequence). The CDR3 is made up of 15 amino acids. CDR3 nucleotides: TGTGCCAGCAGCTTGGGTGGGGGACAGGGCGGTGGCTACACCTTC. This codes for CASSLGGGQGGGYTF.

J is TRBJ1-6 and V is TRBV5-6; D gene ambiguous. The germline CDR1 and CDR2 sequences are SGHDT and YYEEEE. The CDR3 is 15 residues long. Trimming removed 0 bases from V and 1 base from J, with 5 bases in between. Written as DNA, the CDR3 is TGTGCCAGCAGCTTGGTTGGGTCCTATAATTCACCCCTCCACTTT. It is translated as CASSLVGSYNSPLHF.

The V and J genes are TRBV10-3 and TRBJ1-5, with TRBD1 as a possible D gene (6 bases). Trimming took off 10 bases at V and 7 bases at J, with 26 bases between the two ends. The CDR3 length is 16 residues. Germline CDR1 and CDR2: ENHRY and SYGVKD. In DNA form, the CDR3 reads TGTGCCAGCACCATCATGGGGGGGGCACCGGAACAGCCCCAGCATTTT. This encodes CASTIMGGAPEQPQHF.

This clone was observed a single time. The rearrangement joins TRBV5-8 to TRBJ1-3; 7 bases are a match to TRBD1. CDR1 SGHTS and CDR2 YDEGEE come from the germline V gene. Trimming removed 0 bases from V and 4 bases from J; junction bases left unmatched: 4. There are 15 residues in the CDR3. The CDR3 reads CASSLETGYGNTIYF. DNA for the CDR3: TGTGCCAGCAGCTTGGAGACAGGGTACGGAAACACCATATATTTT.

The rearrangement links TRBV23-1 to TRBJ2-5, with D maybe TRBD1 (6 bases). TRBV23-1 is reported as an ORF; its role is uncertain. The CDR3 loop spans 15 amino acids. The germline V and J ends were trimmed by 1 base and 2 bases, with 11 bases remaining between them. The CDR3, as DNA: TGCGCCAGCAGTCAATTTTGTGGACAGCAAGAGACCCAGTACTTC. It yields the protein CASSQFCGQQETQYF.

This clone was recorded only once. The rearrangement links TRBV6-5 to TRBJ2-7, with TRBD1 matching over 9 bases. The length of the CDR3 is 14 residues. V trimming: 6 bases; J trimming: 5 bases; junction bases outside the gene matches: 8. Germline lookup yields CDR1 MNHEY and CDR2 SVGAGI. CDR3 DNA: TGTGCCAGCAGACCCCGGGACAGGGCCCACGAGCAGTACTTC. It yields the protein CASRPRDRAHEQYF.

Written as DNA, the CDR3 is TGTGCCAGCAGCCGGGGTAAGGGAACCTGGGCTGAAGCTTTCTTT. Protein sequence: CASSRGKGTWAEAFF. The V gene is TRBV5-6, the J gene TRBJ1-1, with D unclear. Trimming took off 4 bases at V and 6 bases at J, with 19 bases between the two ends. The CDR3 runs to 15 residues. Germline assignment: CDR1 SGHDT and CDR2 YYEEEE.

This clone has just one count. This chain connects TRBV5-1 to TRBJ2-3, with 10 nucleotides matching TRBD2. The CDR3 contains 17 residues. J gave up 4 bases and V 3 bases, and 11 bases lay outside the gene matches. The V gene's germline CDR1 is SGHRS and CDR2 YFSETQ. The CDR3 reads CASSSSMASGSPDTQYF. CDR3 DNA: TGCGCCAGCAGCTCTTCAATGGCTAGCGGGAGTCCAGATACGCAGTATTTT.

This clone was picked up one time. A junction end diverges from the germline sequence, so it may reflect a read error. The V and J genes are TRBV7-2 and TRBJ1-2, with 8 nucleotides matching TRBD1. CDR1 is SGHTA and CDR2 is FQGNSA in the germline V gene. This CDR3 is 13 amino acids long. CDR3 residues: CASTLPPGGLTNF. CDR3 DNA sequence: TGTGCCAGCACCCTACCCCCAGGGGGCCTAACAAACTTC. Full variable domain (outside the CDR3, taken from reference TRBV7-2 and TRBJ1-2): GAGVSQSPSNKVTEKGKDVELRCDPISGHTALYWYRQSLGQGLEFLIYFQGNSAPDKSGLPSDRFSAERTGGSVSTLTIQRTQQEDSAVYLCASTLPPGGLTNFGSGTRLTVV.

The chain is built from TRBV11-2 and TRBJ2-3, with D possibly TRBD2 on 5 matching bases. This CDR3 region has 17 residues. Trimming cost V 0 bases and J 6 bases, with 19 bases left between them. CDR1 and CDR2 (germline): SGHAT, FQNNGV. The CDR3 protein is CASSLEAIALRLDTQYF. CDR3 DNA: TGTGCCAGCAGCTTAGAAGCGATAGCGTTGCGCTTGGATACGCAGTATTTT.

The CDR3 coding sequence is TGCGCCAGCAGAAACTCACCGGGACTAAGTATATACGAGCAGTTCTTC. Translation gives CASRNSPGLSIYEQFF. V gene TRBV5-1 combines with J gene TRBJ2-1, with TRBD2 matching over 7 bases. CDR3 size: 16 residues. Germline V lookup: CDR1 SGHRS, CDR2 YFSETQ. V was clipped by 5 bases and J by 10 bases; unmatched bases: 18.

The chain carries TRBV28 and TRBJ2-7; no firm D call. Trimming removed 5 bases from V and 1 base from J, with 9 bases in between. Germline lookup yields CDR1 MDHEN and CDR2 SYDVKM. CDR3 length: 13 amino acids. For the CDR3, the DNA is TGTGCCAGCAGTGCCCCCGGGTCCTACGAGCAGTACGTC. As protein: CASSAPGSYEQYV.

V usage is TRBV7-2 and J usage is TRBJ2-7, with no clear D. Trimming cost V 2 bases and J 0 bases, with 11 bases left between them. Germline CDR1 SGHTA, CDR2 FQGNSA. This CDR3 has 15 residues. CDR3 in amino acids: CASSLSRLLSYEQYF. CDR3 in DNA: TGTGCCAGCAGCTTATCGAGGCTTCTCTCCTACGAGCAGTACTTC.

V gene TRBV5-1 combines with J gene TRBJ1-1, with 8 bases that match TRBD1. CDR1 SGHRS and CDR2 YFSETQ come from the germline V gene. V lost 4 bases to trimming and J lost 8 bases; unmatched junction nucleotides: 19. The CDR3 is 17 amino acids. The CDR3 nucleotides are TGCGCCAGCAGCCCTGGAATGGACAGGGTACAATCCCCGGAAGCTTTCTTT. Amino acid sequence: CASSPGMDRVQSPEAFF.

The chain has TRBV7-2 and TRBJ1-5, with D perhaps TRBD1 (5 bases). The V end lost 1 base, the J end lost 1 base, and 8 bases lay between the germline ends. Germline CDR1 and CDR2: SGHTA and FQGNSA. This CDR3 has 15 residues. CDR3 protein: CASSLEGKSNQPQHF. As DNA, the CDR3 is TGTGCCAGCAGCTTAGAGGGGAAAAGCAATCAGCCCCAGCATTTT.

The chain has TRBV19 and TRBJ1-4; D gene uncertain. The CDR3 spans 15 residues. Trimming shortened V by 7 bases and J by 7 bases, and 19 bases separated the two germline ends. The germline gives CDR1 LNHDA, CDR2 SQIVND (reference sequence). CDR3 in amino acids: CASIPEGMSSEKLFF. CDR3 sequence (DNA): TGTGCCAGTATACCGGAAGGGATGAGCAGTGAAAAACTGTTTTTT.

This chain links TRBV21-1 with TRBJ2-7. TRBV21-1 is termed a pseudogene. The CDR3 is made up of 13 amino acids. The CDR3 loop reads CASSERPAYEQYV. The DNA for the CDR3 is TGTGCCAGCAGCGAAAGGCCAGCCTACGAGCAGTACGTC.

The chain is built from TRBV27 and TRBJ1-6; 8 bases agree with TRBD1. The CDR3 loop spans 14 amino acids. The junction had 11 bases not matched to a gene; V was cut back by 10 bases and J by 9 bases. Germline CDR1 MNHEY, CDR2 SMNVEV (reference sequence). CDR3 DNA sequence: TGTGCCACCGGACAGGGTTTTATCCCTTCACCCCTCCACTTT. Amino acids: CATGQGFIPSPLHF.

The J gene is TRBJ2-3, the V gene TRBV7-2; D may be TRBD1 or TRBD2 (5 bases each). The V end lost 1 base, the J end lost 2 bases, and 13 bases lay between the germline ends. The germline gives CDR1 SGHTA, CDR2 FQGNSA. CDR3 length: 16 amino acids. The CDR3 region is CASSLEGPGNTDTQYF. The DNA of the CDR3 is TGTGCCAGCAGCTTAGAGGGACCAGGTAACACAGATACGCAGTATTTT. Together with reference TRBV7-2 and TRBJ2-3, the CDR3 gives the full variable domain: GAGVSQSPSNKVTEKGKDVELRCDPISGHTALYWYRQSLGQGLEFLIYFQGNSAPDKSGLPSDRFSAERTGGSVSTLTIQRTQQEDSAVYLCASSLEGPGNTDTQYFGPGTRLTVL.